A selection of T cell receptor beta chains follows, all from one sample in a study of shared clonotypes between healthy human individuals. The method was immunoSEQ multiplex PCR; TCRdb's version includes in-frame clones alone and lacks a portion of them. The sample includes over 400,000 clones, 81% of them seen just once. The sequenced sample consisted of PBMCs. Every receptor here comes from a woman between 40 and 50 years old in good health. Some clones in this sample may be carry-over from other donors' samples. The CDR3 runs from the conserved cysteine through the conserved F or W. The order of the fields is D gene, V gene, J gene, clone size, CDR3 protein, CDR3 DNA. A D gene is named only where the DNA matches it firmly. Size tells how often a clone was seen (once, few, many) or the class of an expanded clone, and some rows leave it out.

TRBD2	TRBV11-2	TRBJ2-7	-	CASSLDLREIPYEQYF	TGTGCCAGCAGCTTAGATCTGCGGGAGATACCCTACGAGCAGTACTTC
-	TRBV28	TRBJ2-4	-	CASEGERDIQYF	TGTGCCAGCGAAGGGGAAAGGGACATTCAGTACTTC
-	TRBV11-3	TRBJ2-5	-	CASSLDPGGTQYF	TGTGCCAGCAGCTTAGACCCCGGAGGGACCCAGTACTTC
-	TRBV6-1	TRBJ2-5	-	CASSDLGLEETQYF	TGTGCCAGCAGTGACCTAGGGCTTGAAGAGACCCAGTACTTC
TRBD1	TRBV10-2	TRBJ2-7	once	CASSPGTGAYEQYF	TGCGCCAGCAGTCCCGGGACAGGGGCCTACGAGCAGTACTTC
-	TRBV5-1	TRBJ2-7	-	CASSLEDNYEQYF	TGCGCCAGCAGCTTGGAGGACAATTACGAGCAGTACTTC
-	TRBV27	TRBJ2-1	medium-sized	CASSDYNEQFF	TGTGCCAGCTCCGATTACAATGAGCAGTTCTTC
TRBD2	TRBV5-1	TRBJ2-7	-	CASSPLERSRGTSGSRWGYEQYF	TGCGCCAGCAGTCCCCTGGAGCGATCTCGGGGGACTAGCGGGAGTAGGTGGGGCTACGAGCAGTACTTC
-	TRBV7-2	TRBJ2-7	few	CASSPVVLGEVYEQYF	TGTGCCAGCAGCCCAGTAGTGCTGGGGGAGGTATACGAGCAGTACTTC
-	TRBV23-1	TRBJ2-1	-	CASPGPTQSYNEQFF	TGCGCCAGCCCCGGGCCCACCCAATCCTACAATGAGCAGTTCTTC
-	TRBV28	TRBJ2-3	-	CASSLFRESTDTQYF	TGTGCCAGCAGTTTATTTCGGGAGAGCACAGATACGCAGTATTTT
-	TRBV11-2	TRBJ2-4	few	CASSLEFGAIAIQYF	TGTGCCAGCAGCTTAGAATTTGGAGCAATTGCCATTCAGTACTTC
TRBD2	TRBV18	TRBJ2-7	-	CASSPPSGLAHEQYF	TGTGCCAGCTCACCACCAAGCGGACTAGCGCACGAGCAGTACTTC
TRBD1	TRBV5-5	TRBJ2-1	-	CASSLAGTVLYEQFF	TGTGCCAGCAGCTTGGCTGGGACAGTCCTTTATGAGCAGTTCTTC
-	TRBV5-4	TRBJ1-1	-	CASSQIRSGNTEAFF	TGTGCCAGCAGTCAAATCAGATCGGGGAACACTGAAGCTTTCTTT
-	TRBV10-2	TRBJ2-7	-	CASSEFAYEQYF	TGCGCCAGCAGTGAGTTCGCCTACGAGCAGTACTTC
TRBD2	TRBV12-5	TRBJ2-3	few	CASGPGLATDTQYF	TGTGCTAGTGGTCCAGGACTAGCAACAGATACGCAGTATTTT
TRBD2	TRBV7-2	TRBJ2-2	few	CASSLRRETGELFF	TGTGCCAGCAGCTTAAGGCGGGAGACCGGGGAGCTGTTTTTT
-	TRBV2	TRBJ1-1	-	CASKMGQVNTEAFF	TGTGCCAGCAAGATGGGGCAGGTCAACACTGAAGCTTTCTTT
-	TRBV7-2	TRBJ2-2	-	CASSPQHGMDTGELFF	TGTGCCAGCAGCCCCCAGCATGGCATGGACACGGGGGAGCTGTTTTTT
-	TRBV20-1	TRBJ2-7	once	CSARSRTEQYF	TGCAGTGCTAGGAGCAGAACCGAGCAGTACTTC
-	TRBV7-9	TRBJ2-1	-	CASSLGGLASEQFF	TGTGCCAGCAGCTTAGGTGGTCTAGCCAGTGAGCAGTTCTTC
-	TRBV4-3	TRBJ1-4	-	CASSQDEGREIWGKLFF	TGCGCCAGCAGCCAAGATGAGGGCAGGGAAATTTGGGGAAAACTGTTTTTT
-	TRBV5-1	TRBJ2-2	many	CASSLVGRDTGELFF	TGCGCCAGCAGCTTGGTAGGGCGGGACACCGGGGAGCTGTTTTTT
-	TRBV29-1	TRBJ2-7	-	CSVAGGSYEQYF	TGCAGCGTCGCCGGGGGTTCCTACGAGCAGTACTTC
-	TRBV9	TRBJ2-1	-	CASSVDTGNNEQFF	TGTGCCAGCAGCGTAGACACAGGGAACAATGAGCAGTTCTTC
TRBD2	TRBV15	TRBJ2-3	-	CATSRSLAGEDTQYF	TGTGCCACCAGCAGATCCCTAGCGGGAGAAGATACGCAGTATTTT
-	TRBV7-2	TRBJ2-7	-	CASSLGPGGVGEQYF	TGTGCCAGCAGCTTAGGTCCGGGTGGCGTTGGTGAGCAGTACTTC
-	TRBV18	TRBJ2-1	-	CASSEGLAPSNNEQFF	TGTGCCAGCTCAGAAGGGCTAGCCCCCTCGAACAATGAGCAGTTCTTC
TRBD2	TRBV7-2	TRBJ2-5	-	CASSSGGADASETQYF	TGTGCCAGCAGCTCCGGGGGGGCTGATGCTTCGGAGACCCAGTACTTC
TRBD1	TRBV19	TRBJ1-1	few	CASSGRTGALGTEAFF	TGTGCCAGTAGTGGCAGGACAGGAGCCCTTGGGACTGAAGCTTTCTTT
TRBD1	TRBV4-2	TRBJ1-2	-	CASSQVLDRVKVANYGYTF	TGTGCCAGCAGCCAAGTCCTGGACAGGGTCAAAGTCGCTAACTATGGCTACACCTTC
-	TRBV11-2	TRBJ2-7	-	CASSQLQSRYEQYF	TGTGCCAGCAGCCAGTTACAGTCGCGCTACGAGCAGTACTTC
-	TRBV7-7	TRBJ2-5	-	CASSLVRGRGETQYF	TGTGCCAGCAGCTTAGTGCGGGGACGCGGGGAGACCCAGTACTTC
TRBD2	TRBV29-1	TRBJ2-3	-	CSGGDSGRTGTDTQYF	TGCAGCGGGGGGGATAGCGGGAGAACGGGCACAGATACGCAGTATTTT
-	TRBV7-5	TRBJ2-7	-	CARSKAGDIRYEQYF	TGTGCCAGAAGCAAAGCGGGAGATATTCGGTACGAGCAGTACTTC